These T cell receptor beta chains were read from a single sample in a study of cytomegalovirus exposure and HLA in healthy donors. Profiled with immunoSEQ multiplex PCR; TCRdb holds only in-frame clones, not every one. The repertoire has roughly 150,000 clones, around nine tenths of them found once; the top ten carry approximately 3.1%. What was sequenced was PBMCs. The receptors derive from a man between 18 and 35 years old in good health and CMV-seronegative. The CDR3 runs from the conserved cysteine through the conserved F or W. A D gene is named only where the DNA matches it firmly. Some rows have no size entry. The others give once, few or many, or a class for an expanded clone.

D gene: TRBD1; J gene: TRBJ1-5; V gene: TRBV2; clone size: once; CDR3 DNA: TGTGCCAGCAGAGTGGGACAGGGGGTAGGTCAGCCCCAGCATTTT; CDR3 protein: CASRVGQGVGQPQHF
D gene: TRBD2; J gene: TRBJ2-1; V gene: TRBV11-2; clone size: -; CDR3 DNA: TGTGCCAGCAGCTCACTAGCGGGGTCCGGTGAGCAGTTCTTC; CDR3 protein: CASSSLAGSGEQFF
D gene: -; J gene: TRBJ2-3; V gene: TRBV9; clone size: -; CDR3 DNA: TGTGCCAGCAGCGCGCTTCTAGCCGGTTCTCTATCGGATACGCAGTATTTT; CDR3 protein: CASSALLAGSLSDTQYF
D gene: -; J gene: TRBJ2-7; V gene: TRBV4-3; clone size: -; CDR3 DNA: TGCGCCAGCAGCCAAGGCGACAGGTCCCCTGACGAGCAGTACTTC; CDR3 protein: CASSQGDRSPDEQYF
D gene: -; J gene: TRBJ1-2; V gene: TRBV28; clone size: -; CDR3 DNA: TGTGCCAGCATCAGAGGTCCGGGGTATGGCTACACCTTC; CDR3 protein: CASIRGPGYGYTF
D gene: -; J gene: TRBJ1-1; V gene: TRBV2; clone size: -; CDR3 DNA: TGTGCCAGCAGTGTCTCAGTGGACACTGAAGCTTTCTTT; CDR3 protein: CASSVSVDTEAFF
D gene: -; J gene: TRBJ2-5; V gene: TRBV7-9; clone size: -; CDR3 DNA: TGTGCCAGCAGCCTAACCGAACTTCTAGCTTATCCCGAGACCCAGTACTTC; CDR3 protein: CASSLTELLAYPETQYF
D gene: -; J gene: TRBJ2-5; V gene: TRBV7-2; clone size: -; CDR3 DNA: TGTGCCAGCAGCTCCAACTCGCAGGGGTTGGGACAAGAGACCCAGTACTTC; CDR3 protein: CASSSNSQGLGQETQYF
D gene: -; J gene: TRBJ1-5; V gene: TRBV18; clone size: -; CDR3 DNA: TGTGCCAGCTCACCGGGGGCTAGCAATCAGCCCCAGCATTTT; CDR3 protein: CASSPGASNQPQHF
D gene: -; J gene: TRBJ2-5; V gene: TRBV6-6; clone size: -; CDR3 DNA: TGTGCCAGCAGTTACGATAGAGCATCAGAGACCCAGTACTTC; CDR3 protein: CASSYDRASETQYF
D gene: -; J gene: TRBJ1-3; V gene: TRBV29-1; clone size: -; CDR3 DNA: TGCAGCGTTGAACCAGACTCTGGAAACACCATATATTTT; CDR3 protein: CSVEPDSGNTIYF
D gene: -; J gene: TRBJ2-7; V gene: TRBV19; clone size: -; CDR3 DNA: TGTGCCAGTAGTATTATAGGGGCAGGCGGATACGAGCAGTACTTC; CDR3 protein: CASSIIGAGGYEQYF
D gene: TRBD1; J gene: TRBJ1-1; V gene: TRBV6-1; clone size: many; CDR3 DNA: TGTGCCAGCAGTCAGGGGGCAGATTTAGGAAGGGCTTTCTTT; CDR3 protein: CASSQGADLGRAFF
D gene: -; J gene: TRBJ2-1; V gene: TRBV6-5; clone size: -; CDR3 DNA: TGTGCCAGCAGTTACTCTGGCGGGTACAACAATGAGCAGTTCTTC; CDR3 protein: CASSYSGGYNNEQFF
D gene: TRBD1; J gene: TRBJ2-7; V gene: TRBV4-3; clone size: -; CDR3 DNA: TGCGCCAGCAGCCAAGAGGGACAGGGGGTGTACGAGCAGTACTTC; CDR3 protein: CASSQEGQGVYEQYF
D gene: -; J gene: TRBJ2-7; V gene: TRBV29-1; clone size: once; CDR3 DNA: TGCAGCGTTGCGCTCCGGGACAACTCCTACGAGCAGTACTTC; CDR3 protein: CSVALRDNSYEQYF
D gene: TRBD2; J gene: TRBJ2-5; V gene: TRBV14; clone size: -; CDR3 DNA: TGTGCCAGCAGCCAAGTAACGGGTAGCGGGAGGGCCGAGACCCAGTACTTC; CDR3 protein: CASSQVTGSGRAETQYF
D gene: -; J gene: TRBJ1-5; V gene: TRBV18; clone size: -; CDR3 DNA: TGTGCCAGCTCACAATCCGACAGCAGGAACAATCAGCCCCAGCATTTT; CDR3 protein: CASSQSDSRNNQPQHF
D gene: TRBD1; J gene: TRBJ2-5; V gene: TRBV5-1; clone size: -; CDR3 DNA: TGCGCCAGCAGCTTTTCGATAGGACAGGGACAGACCCAGTACTTC; CDR3 protein: CASSFSIGQGQTQYF
D gene: TRBD2; J gene: TRBJ2-1; V gene: TRBV7-8; clone size: -; CDR3 DNA: TGTGCCAGCAGCCCTAGCGGGGGCACCTACAATGAGCAGTTCTTC; CDR3 protein: CASSPSGGTYNEQFF
D gene: -; J gene: TRBJ1-1; V gene: TRBV10-3; clone size: -; CDR3 DNA: TGTGCCATCAGTGGAGACAGTACTGAAGCTTTCTTT; CDR3 protein: CAISGDSTEAFF
D gene: -; J gene: TRBJ1-2; V gene: TRBV6-5; clone size: -; CDR3 DNA: TGTGCCAGCAGCTCGACGGGGATTGGGGGCTACACCTTC; CDR3 protein: CASSSTGIGGYTF
D gene: -; J gene: TRBJ1-3; V gene: TRBV18; clone size: -; CDR3 DNA: TGTGCCAGCTCTCCGCGGGAGGAAGATGGAAACACCATATATTTT; CDR3 protein: CASSPREEDGNTIYF
D gene: TRBD1; J gene: TRBJ1-3; V gene: TRBV2; clone size: -; CDR3 DNA: TGTGCCAGCAGGACAGGGTCTGGAAACACCATATATTTT; CDR3 protein: CASRTGSGNTIYF
D gene: TRBD1; J gene: TRBJ1-2; V gene: TRBV4-1; clone size: -; CDR3 DNA: TGCGCCAGCACCACATCCGGGACAGATTACTATGGCTACACCTTC; CDR3 protein: CASTTSGTDYYGYTF
D gene: TRBD1; J gene: TRBJ2-7; V gene: TRBV5-1; clone size: few; CDR3 DNA: TGCGCCAGCAGCTTCGGGACAGCCTACGAGCAGTACTTC; CDR3 protein: CASSFGTAYEQYF
D gene: -; J gene: TRBJ2-5; V gene: TRBV10-1; clone size: -; CDR3 DNA: TGCGCCAGCAGTGCAAGGGGAGGAGAGACCCAGTACTTC; CDR3 protein: CASSARGGETQYF
D gene: TRBD1; J gene: TRBJ1-6; V gene: TRBV11-1; clone size: -; CDR3 DNA: TGTGCCAGCAGCTACAGGGGGAATAATTCACCCCTCCACTTT; CDR3 protein: CASSYRGNNSPLHF
D gene: -; J gene: TRBJ1-1; V gene: TRBV6-8; clone size: -; CDR3 DNA: TGTGCCAGCGGACGACAGGATTCGAACACTGAAGCTTTCTTT; CDR3 protein: CASGRQDSNTEAFF
D gene: TRBD2; J gene: TRBJ2-1; V gene: TRBV28; clone size: -; CDR3 DNA: TGTGCCAGCGTTATTAGCGGGAGCTCCTACAATGAGCAGTTCTTC; CDR3 protein: CASVISGSSYNEQFF
D gene: -; J gene: TRBJ1-6; V gene: TRBV14; clone size: -; CDR3 DNA: TGTGCCAGCAGCCAAGAGGGCGGAGGGTACGCGGCCCTCCACTTT; CDR3 protein: CASSQEGGGYAALHF
D gene: TRBD1; J gene: TRBJ2-1; V gene: TRBV25-1; clone size: -; CDR3 DNA: TGTGCCAGCAGTGAATCGGGACAGGGTGGCGATGAGCAGTTCTTC; CDR3 protein: CASSESGQGGDEQFF
D gene: -; J gene: TRBJ1-4; V gene: TRBV11-2; clone size: few; CDR3 DNA: TGTGCCAGCAGCCCCGGACAGTATTTGGAAAAACTGTTTTTT; CDR3 protein: CASSPGQYLEKLFF
D gene: -; J gene: TRBJ1-2; V gene: TRBV27; clone size: once; CDR3 DNA: TGTGCCAGCAGTTTATTCAGGGACTATGGCTACACCTTC; CDR3 protein: CASSLFRDYGYTF
D gene: TRBD1; J gene: TRBJ2-4; V gene: TRBV7-2; clone size: once; CDR3 DNA: TGTGCCAGCAGCCCGGCGGACAGGGTAGAAAACATTCAGTACTTC; CDR3 protein: CASSPADRVENIQYF
D gene: -; J gene: TRBJ1-6; V gene: TRBV29-1; clone size: once; CDR3 DNA: TGCAGCGTTGGCGCCCGAGATGGTAATTCACCCCTCCACTTT; CDR3 protein: CSVGARDGNSPLHF
D gene: TRBD1; J gene: TRBJ2-7; V gene: TRBV5-1; clone size: -; CDR3 DNA: TGCGCCAGCAGCGATAAGGGGGCCGACTACGAGCAGTACTTC; CDR3 protein: CASSDKGADYEQYF
D gene: TRBD1; J gene: TRBJ1-2; V gene: TRBV7-8; clone size: -; CDR3 DNA: TGTGCCAGCAGCTCTCAGGACAGGGAAGGCTATGGCTACACCTTC; CDR3 protein: CASSSQDREGYGYTF
D gene: -; J gene: TRBJ2-1; V gene: TRBV10-1; clone size: -; CDR3 DNA: TGCGCCAGCAGTTCCGACGGGAATGAGCAGTTCTTC; CDR3 protein: CASSSDGNEQFF
D gene: TRBD2; J gene: TRBJ2-1; V gene: TRBV6-5; clone size: -; CDR3 DNA: TGTGCCAGCAGCCTAGCGGGGGATTTCTACAATGAGCAGTTCTTC; CDR3 protein: CASSLAGDFYNEQFF
D gene: -; J gene: TRBJ1-2; V gene: TRBV2; clone size: -; CDR3 DNA: TGTGCCAGCAGTGAGGACACGAACTATGGCTACACCTTC; CDR3 protein: CASSEDTNYGYTF
D gene: -; J gene: TRBJ1-2; V gene: TRBV19; clone size: -; CDR3 DNA: TGTGCCAGTAGTATAGTGGGCAGTTCCTATGGCTACACCTTC; CDR3 protein: CASSIVGSSYGYTF
D gene: TRBD2; J gene: TRBJ2-3; V gene: TRBV7-6; clone size: -; CDR3 DNA: TGTGCCAGCAGCTTAGCGAGTCGGACTAGCGGGAGCTCAGATACGCAGTATTTT; CDR3 protein: CASSLASRTSGSSDTQYF
D gene: -; J gene: TRBJ1-1; V gene: TRBV6-1; clone size: -; CDR3 DNA: TGTGCCAGCAGTGATAATACGGCGGGAAGGTCTGAAGCTTTCTTT; CDR3 protein: CASSDNTAGRSEAFF
D gene: -; J gene: TRBJ2-7; V gene: TRBV5-4; clone size: -; CDR3 DNA: TGTGCCACCCAGCGGGCGAGCTCCTACGAGCAGTACTTC; CDR3 protein: CATQRASSYEQYF
D gene: -; J gene: TRBJ1-3; V gene: TRBV15; clone size: -; CDR3 DNA: TGTGCCACCAGCGGGAGACAGGCTGGAAACACCATATATTTT; CDR3 protein: CATSGRQAGNTIYF
D gene: TRBD2; J gene: TRBJ2-1; V gene: TRBV5-1; clone size: -; CDR3 DNA: TGCGCCAGCAGCTCAGTAGCGGGGGGGCGGACCTACAATGAGCAGTTCTTC; CDR3 protein: CASSSVAGGRTYNEQFF
D gene: TRBD1; J gene: TRBJ1-2; V gene: TRBV18; clone size: once; CDR3 DNA: TGTGCCAGCTCACCACCCCCGGGACAGGTTCTCTATGGCTACACCTTC; CDR3 protein: CASSPPPGQVLYGYTF
D gene: -; J gene: TRBJ1-3; V gene: TRBV5-6; clone size: -; CDR3 DNA: TGTGCCAGCAGCCAGGTACAGGGTTTAAGCTCTGGAAACACCATATATTTT; CDR3 protein: CASSQVQGLSSGNTIYF
D gene: -; J gene: TRBJ1-5; V gene: TRBV7-8; clone size: -; CDR3 DNA: TGTGCCAGCAGCTACTCCCGGACGGGGGACAATCAGCCCCAGCATTTT; CDR3 protein: CASSYSRTGDNQPQHF
D gene: TRBD2; J gene: TRBJ2-7; V gene: TRBV5-1; clone size: -; CDR3 DNA: TGCGCCAGCAGCTTGACGGGAGGGGGAAGGGACGAGCAGTACTTC; CDR3 protein: CASSLTGGGRDEQYF
D gene: TRBD1; J gene: TRBJ1-5; V gene: TRBV4-1; clone size: -; CDR3 DNA: TGCGCCAGCAGCCAGTGGGAATTGGGACAGGGCCAGCCCCAGCATTTT; CDR3 protein: CASSQWELGQGQPQHF
D gene: TRBD2; J gene: TRBJ2-2; V gene: TRBV9; clone size: -; CDR3 DNA: TGTGCCAGCAAGTCTGCTAGCGGGACCGGTACCGGGGAGCTGTTTTTT; CDR3 protein: CASKSASGTGTGELFF
D gene: -; J gene: TRBJ2-6; V gene: TRBV27; clone size: -; CDR3 DNA: TGTGCCAGCAGTTTATCCACAGCCTCTGGGGCCAACGTCCTGACTTTC; CDR3 protein: CASSLSTASGANVLTF
D gene: -; J gene: TRBJ1-2; V gene: TRBV19; clone size: -; CDR3 DNA: TGTGCCAGTAGTATACAGGTTACGGGAAGTAACTATGGCTACACCTTC; CDR3 protein: CASSIQVTGSNYGYTF
D gene: -; J gene: TRBJ1-1; V gene: TRBV11-2; clone size: once; CDR3 DNA: TGTGCCAGCAGCCCGGGGGGGGCTGAAGCTTTCTTT; CDR3 protein: CASSPGGAEAFF
D gene: TRBD1; J gene: TRBJ2-7; V gene: TRBV11-1; clone size: few; CDR3 DNA: TGTGCCAGCAGGGACAGGTCCACCTACGAGCAGTACTTC; CDR3 protein: CASRDRSTYEQYF
D gene: TRBD2; J gene: TRBJ2-5; V gene: TRBV29-1; clone size: -; CDR3 DNA: TGCAGCGTTGAAGGGGCTAGCGGGCGACAAGAGACCCAGTACTTC; CDR3 protein: CSVEGASGRQETQYF
D gene: -; J gene: TRBJ1-1; V gene: TRBV6-5; clone size: few; CDR3 DNA: TGTGCCAGCAGTTACTCTGAGACATCGTACAGCACTGAAGCTTTCTTT; CDR3 protein: CASSYSETSYSTEAFF